The 2 T cell receptor beta chains below all came from one sample that was sequenced in a study of tumor-infiltrating lymphocytes in primary liver carcinoma. Both blood RNA, taken from unsorted whole blood, and germline DNA were extracted. Total RNA amounting to approximately 460 ng was the source from which TCR beta cDNA was made with a constant-region primer. ARM-PCR was slightly modified, and three nested multiplex PCR rounds with it gave rise to the TCR beta libraries. Researchers ran the first two PCR rounds for around 10 cycles each with TRBV1-TRBV30 forward primers and a C-beta reverse primer. Via MiXCR, TCRdb re-called the multiplex PCR reads, giving one row per CDR3 protein. The sample includes hundreds of thousands of distinct CDR3 sequences, 45% to 70% of them seen just once. Sequencing was performed on peripheral blood. All receptors come from a woman in her 30s with primary liver carcinoma and hepatitis B virus infection.

This clonotype was seen a single time. The chain uses TRBV10-3 and TRBJ2-3, with 9 bases that match TRBD2. Unmatched junction bases numbered 7, after V lost 11 bases and J lost 4 bases. The CDR3 has 13 amino acids. Per germline, CDR1 ENHRY and CDR2 SYGVKD. CDR3 amino acids: CAVLSGSADTQYF. The CDR3 bases are TGTGCCGTCCTTAGCGGGAGCGCAGATACGCAGTATTTT.

As regards this clonotype: One end of the junction does not line up with germline, which may come from a read error. The V gene is TRBV4-2, the J gene TRBJ2-7, with 11 bases identical to TRBD2. The CDR3 has 15 amino acids. Germline V gene data show CDR1 as LGHNA and CDR2 as YNFKEQ. The CDR3 here is CTSSPAASGRFEQYF. The DNA of the CDR3 is TGTACCAGCAGCCCCGCGGCTAGCGGGAGGTTCGAGCAGTACTTC.